Each of the 31 T cell receptor beta chains below was sequenced from the same sample in a study of blood T cell repertoires in COVID-19. Sequencing used immunoSEQ multiplex PCR; TCRdb keeps in-frame clones, though not all of them. This sample has roughly 80,000 clones, with around four fifths found just once. The sample comprised peripheral blood. These receptors were taken from a woman aged 55-70 years with acute or convalescent COVID-19.

The rearrangement links TRBV23-1 to TRBJ2-2, with D perhaps matching TRBD1 (6 bases). TRBV23-1 counts as an open reading frame of uncertain function. The CDR3 extends over 16 amino acids. V was cut by 3 bases and J by 4 bases, with 15 bases left in between. CDR3 DNA sequence: TGCGCCAGCAGTCAGCCCCGCAGGGGTTGCACCGGGGAGCTGTTTTTT. Encoded protein: CASSQPRRGCTGELFF.

The chain carries TRBV7-3 and TRBJ2-3; 8 bases match TRBD2. The V gene end was trimmed by 3 bases and the J gene end by 7 bases; junction bases not matched to a gene: 9. In germline, CDR1 is SGHTA, CDR2 FQGTGA. The CDR3 length is 15 residues. DNA of the CDR3: TGTGCCAGCAGCTTCCTCGGGGGGGCAGAAAATACGCAGTATTTT. It specifies CASSFLGGAENTQYF. Supplemented by reference TRBV7-3 and TRBJ2-3, the full variable domain reads GAGVSQTPSNKVTEKGKYVELRCDPISGHTALYWYRQSLGQGPEFLIYFQGTGAADDSGLPNDRFFAVRPEGSVSTLKIQRTERGDSAVYLCASSFLGGAENTQYFGPGTRLTVL.

V gene TRBV5-4 combines with J gene TRBJ2-5; 7 positions agree with TRBD1. Germline loops: CDR1 SGHNT, CDR2 YYREEE (reference sequence). V trimming: 4 bases; J trimming: 9 bases; junction bases outside the gene matches: 15. This CDR3 is built from 15 residues. CDR3 bases: TGTGCCAGCAGCACGCGGACAGGTGACTTATCGTCCCAGTACTTC. This codes for CASSTRTGDLSSQYF.

About this clone itself: Within the sample, other DNA sequences also encode this same CDR3. The rearrangement joins TRBV5-1 to TRBJ1-1; perhaps TRBD1 as D (5 bases). The length of the CDR3 is 14 residues. Trimming shortened V by 4 bases and J by 1 base, and 11 bases separated the two germline ends. In germline, CDR1 is SGHRS, CDR2 YFSETQ. CDR3 coding DNA: TGCGCCAGCAGCAGGGACTCTCAGAACACTGAAGCTTTCTTT. Amino acids: CASSRDSQNTEAFF.

The chain employs TRBV18 and TRBJ1-1; TRBD1 agrees at 10 bases. With V trimmed by 3 bases and J by 5 bases, 6 bases remained unmatched. The CDR3 length is 15 residues. CDR1 and CDR2 from the germline V gene are KGHSH and LQKENI. The DNA of the CDR3 is TGTGCCAGCTCACCGATGACAGGGGGCTATACTGAAGCTTTCTTT. Translating gives CASSPMTGGYTEAFF.

The chain employs TRBV5-4 and TRBJ2-1, with D possibly matching TRBD2 (6 bases). The CDR3 has 14 residues. Trimming shortened V by 3 bases and J by 9 bases, and 16 bases separated the two germline ends. Per germline, CDR1 SGHNT and CDR2 YYREEE (reference sequence). This CDR3 reads CASSSRDFGREQFF. The CDR3 DNA follows: TGTGCCAGCAGCTCGCGGGACTTCGGCCGTGAGCAGTTCTTC.

The chain recombines TRBV18 with TRBJ2-3, with D perhaps matching TRBD1 (5 bases). V was pared by 6 bases and J by 1 base, with 17 bases between. Per germline, CDR1 KGHSH and CDR2 LQKENI. The CDR3 is 16 residues long. The chain's CDR3 is CASSPSYGRGTDTQYF. DNA for the CDR3: TGTGCCAGCTCCCCCTCGTACGGCAGGGGCACAGATACGCAGTATTTT.

The chain couples TRBV5-1 to TRBJ1-2; D is unclear. The ends were cut back, 6 bases at V and 8 bases at J, with 20 bases in the middle. Germline V gene sequence: CDR1 SGHRS, CDR2 YFSETQ. The CDR3 is 14 residues long. The CDR3 DNA sequence: TGCGCCAGCAACGAGGGTAACCGTGGCGGGGGCTACACCTTC. As protein: CASNEGNRGGGYTF.

This rearrangement joins TRBV5-1 to TRBJ2-6, with a weak D call TRBD1 (6 bases). Trimming pared 4 bases from V and 0 bases from J, leaving 14 bases between. Per germline, CDR1 SGHRS and CDR2 YFSETQ. The CDR3 contains 17 residues. CDR3: CASSAGTPPSGANVLTF. CDR3 sequence (DNA): TGCGCCAGCAGCGCCGGGACACCACCCTCTGGGGCCAACGTCCTGACTTTC.

The chain is built from TRBV19 and TRBJ1-1, with D perhaps matching TRBD1 (5 bases). The CDR3 sequence is 14 residues long. Trimming stripped 5 bases from V and 7 bases from J, with 17 bases between. The germline gives CDR1 LNHDA, CDR2 SQIVND (reference sequence). The CDR3 DNA follows: TGTGCCAGTAGTCGGCCCCAGGGCTCTTTTGAAGCTTTCTTT. It yields the protein CASSRPQGSFEAFF.

This clone was detected only once. The V gene is TRBV7-2, the J gene TRBJ2-1; 9 nucleotides match TRBD1. CDR3 length: 13 residues. The ends lost 5 bases at V and 7 bases at J; junction bases unmatched: 3. Per the germline V gene, CDR1 is SGHTA and CDR2 is FQGNSA. CDR3 coding DNA: TGTGCCAGCAGCCAGACAGGGGGGAATGAGCAGTTCTTC. It encodes CASSQTGGNEQFF.

This clone was observed once. The V gene is TRBV11-3, the J gene TRBJ1-1, with D unclear. V was pared by 0 bases and J by 6 bases, with 8 bases between. This CDR3 contains 13 residues. CDR1 and CDR2 from the germline V gene are SGHNT and YENEEA. CDR3 coding DNA: TGTGCCAGCAGCTTAGATGGGAGCCCTGAAGCTTTCTTT. Translating gives CASSLDGSPEAFF.

The chain has TRBV2 and TRBJ1-1; TRBD1 aligns across 9 bases. The ends lost 6 bases at V and 3 bases at J; junction bases unmatched: 5. The CDR3 contains 14 residues. From germline, CDR1 is SNHLY and CDR2 FYNNEI. CDR3 in DNA: TGTGCCAGCAGGGGGGACAGGGACTACACTGAAGCTTTCTTT. Protein product: CASRGDRDYTEAFF.

The V gene is TRBV11-2, the J gene TRBJ1-5; the D gene is possibly TRBD1 (5 bases). Looked up from germline, CDR1 is SGHAT and CDR2 is FQNNGV. Trimming stripped 5 bases from V and 4 bases from J, with 9 bases between. The CDR3 spans 13 residues. The CDR3 loop reads CASSPSGNQPQHF. The CDR3 DNA is TGTGCCAGCAGCCCATCAGGGAATCAGCCCCAGCATTTT.

The V call is TRBV5-1, the J call TRBJ1-5; the D gene is possibly TRBD1 (6 bases). The CDR3 totals 14 residues. Trimming pared 4 bases from V and 1 base from J, leaving 9 bases between. CDR1 and CDR2 from the germline V gene are SGHRS and YFSETQ. The CDR3 DNA is TGCGCCAGCAGCCCCGGGACAAGCAATCAGCCCCAGCATTTT. It encodes CASSPGTSNQPQHF. Supplemented by reference TRBV5-1 and TRBJ1-5, the full variable domain reads KAGVTQTPRYLIKTRGQQVTLSCSPISGHRSVSWYQQTPGQGLQFLFEYFSETQRNKGNFPGRFSGRQFSNSRSEMNVSTLELGDSALYLCASSPGTSNQPQHFGDGTRLSIL.

In its sample, this clone was seen a few times. The chain joins TRBV30 to TRBJ1-2; D call uncertain. Germline V lookup: CDR1 GTSNPN, CDR2 SVGIG (reference sequence). This CDR3 has 13 amino acids. V was pared by 2 bases and J by 1 base, with 8 bases between. The DNA of the CDR3 is TGTGCCTGGAGTACCGGTGGTAACTATGGCTACACCTTC. Its protein is CAWSTGGNYGYTF.

The V and J genes are TRBV5-4 and TRBJ2-2, with a weak D call TRBD1 (5 bases). CDR1 is SGHNT and CDR2 is YYREEE in the germline V gene (reference sequence). This CDR3 has 16 residues. V gave up 4 bases and J gave up 4 bases, with 17 bases separating them. Here the CDR3 reads CASSPPQKRGTGELFF. The DNA of the CDR3 is TGTGCCAGCAGCCCACCCCAAAAAAGGGGCACCGGGGAGCTGTTTTTT.

The chain carries TRBV27 and TRBJ2-3, with D perhaps matching TRBD2 (6 bases). From germline, CDR1 is MNHEY and CDR2 SMNVEV (reference sequence). With 6 bases removed from V and 9 bases from J, the gap between germline ends came to 28 bases. The CDR3 is 17 amino acids. The CDR3 nucleotides are TGTGCCAGCAGCCCCACCCAGGTGGCAGGCGGAGGGTACACGCAGTATTTT. Translation gives CASSPTQVAGGGYTQYF.

The chain uses TRBV2 and TRBJ2-2; weak D call: TRBD2 (5 bases). The CDR3 extends over 15 amino acids. V lost 3 bases, J lost 5 bases, and 13 bases lay in between. Germline values: CDR1 SNHLY, CDR2 FYNNEI. This CDR3 reads CASSEWEFLTGELFF. In DNA, the CDR3 is TGTGCCAGCAGTGAGTGGGAGTTCCTAACCGGGGAGCTGTTTTTT.

This clone has more than one count but fewer than ten. The chain has TRBV7-9 and TRBJ1-2; D ambiguous. Germline V gives CDR1 SEHNR, CDR2 FQNEAQ (reference sequence). The CDR3 contains 13 residues. Trimming took off 1 base at V and 6 bases at J, with 9 bases between the two ends. The DNA for the CDR3 is TGTGCCAGCAGCTTAGTAGGGAGAAATGGCTACACCTTC. It encodes CASSLVGRNGYTF.

The table lists this clone with a count of one. J is TRBJ2-1 and V is TRBV5-4; 11 nucleotides agree with TRBD2. The CDR3 contains 17 residues. V dropped 4 bases and J dropped 3; count of bases not matched to a gene: 9. Germline V gives CDR1 SGHNT, CDR2 YYREEE (reference sequence). CDR3 residues: CASSLIAGGPHYNEQFF. The CDR3 DNA reads TGTGCCAGCAGCCTTATAGCGGGGGGGCCCCACTACAATGAGCAGTTCTTC.

The chain links TRBV6-5 to TRBJ1-2, with 9 bases that match TRBD1. V dropped 3 bases and J dropped 5; count of bases not matched to a gene: 4. This CDR3 spans 14 amino acids. Germline CDR1 is MNHEY and CDR2 is SVGAGI. The CDR3 is CASSYNRGLYGYTF. As DNA, the CDR3 is TGTGCCAGCAGTTATAACAGGGGGCTTTATGGCTACACCTTC.

The count of this clone is one. This chain joins TRBV5-8 and TRBJ2-5; TRBD2 matches at 8 bases. With V trimmed by 4 bases and J by 1 base, 9 bases remained unmatched. CDR1 and CDR2 (germline): SGHTS, YDEGEE. The CDR3 totals 16 residues. The CDR3 nucleotides read TGTGCCAGCAGCAAAGGACTAGCTGGGATCCAAGAGACCCAGTACTTC. Its protein product is CASSKGLAGIQETQYF.

This chain connects TRBV9 to TRBJ1-1, with 7 bases aligning to TRBD1. The germline CDR1 and CDR2 sequences are SGDLS and YYNGEE. CDR3 length: 15 amino acids. The V segment lost 3 bases and the J segment 2 bases; nucleotides outside the gene matches: 7. CDR3 sequence: CASSADQGVNTEAFF. In DNA, the CDR3 is TGTGCCAGCAGCGCAGATCAGGGGGTCAACACTGAAGCTTTCTTT.

V usage is TRBV9 and J usage is TRBJ1-1; 7 bases are shared with TRBD1. V shed 2 bases, J shed 0 bases, and the junction held 1 base outside the gene matches. The germline gives CDR1 SGDLS, CDR2 YYNGEE. The CDR3 is made up of 14 amino acids. CDR3 in amino acids: CASSVDRVNTEAFF. In nucleotides, the CDR3 is TGTGCCAGCAGCGTCGACAGGGTGAACACTGAAGCTTTCTTT. Using reference TRBV9 and TRBJ1-1 for the parts outside the CDR3, the full variable domain is DSGVTQTPKHLITATGQRVTLRCSPRSGDLSVYWYQQSLDQGLQFLIQYYNGEERAKGNILERFSAQQFPDLHSELNLSSLELGDSALYFCASSVDRVNTEAFFGQGTRLTVV.

The V and J genes are TRBV7-8 and TRBJ2-5; 9 bases match TRBD2. The CDR3 has 16 residues. V gave up 2 bases and J gave up 4 bases; unmatched junction bases: 8. CDR1 is SGHVS and CDR2 is FQNEAQ in the germline V gene. The CDR3 region is CASSLRRGGDVETQYF. The CDR3 bases are TGTGCCAGCAGCTTAAGGCGCGGGGGGGATGTAGAGACCCAGTACTTC. The entire variable domain, with the rest obtained from reference TRBV7-8 and TRBJ2-5, is as follows: GAGVSQSPRYKVAKRGQDVALRCDPISGHVSLFWYQQALGQGPEFLTYFQNEAQLDKSGLPSDRFFAERPEGSVSTLKIQRTQQEDSAVYLCASSLRRGGDVETQYFGPGTRLLVL.

V usage is TRBV6-1 and J usage is TRBJ1-1; tentative D call: TRBD1 (5 bases). The length of the CDR3 is 14 residues. Germline values: CDR1 MNHNS, CDR2 SASEGT. V shed 2 bases and J shed 3 bases, with 10 bases lying between them. This CDR3 reads CASSERLGDTEAFF. The DNA of the CDR3 is TGTGCCAGCAGTGAACGACTAGGGGACACTGAAGCTTTCTTT.

V usage is TRBV11-1 and J usage is TRBJ1-5; D is ambiguous. The germline CDR1 and CDR2 sequences are SGHAT and FQDESV (reference sequence). The germline V and J ends were trimmed by 5 bases and 0 bases, with 8 bases remaining between them. The CDR3 loop spans 14 amino acids. CDR3 sequence (DNA): TGTGCCAGCAGCCGCTACAGTAGCAATCAGCCCCAGCATTTT. Translated, it gives CASSRYSSNQPQHF.

In this sample, this clone turned up once. This chain uses TRBV9 with TRBJ1-1; perhaps TRBD1 as D (5 bases). Trimming took off 4 bases at V and 5 bases at J, with 21 bases between the two ends. CDR1 SGDLS and CDR2 YYNGEE come from the germline V gene. The CDR3 has 16 residues. The DNA for the CDR3 is TGTGCCAGCAGCCCCCAGGTGGGGGGACGGGGGACTGAAGCTTTCTTT. Its protein product is CASSPQVGGRGTEAFF.

This sequence joins TRBV10-2 and TRBJ2-5; D is perhaps TRBD1 (7 bases). The CDR3 runs to 12 residues. V was cut by 7 bases and J by 9 bases, with 15 bases left in between. CDR1 and CDR2 from the germline V gene are WSHSY and SAAADI. As DNA, the CDR3 is TGCGCCAGCACAATCGACAGGGAGGCCCAGTACTTC. Its translation is CASTIDREAQYF.

With regard to this clone: The identical CDR3 is also encoded by other nucleotide sequences in the sample. The gene calls are TRBV5-1 and TRBJ1-1, with 7 bases lining up with TRBD1. CDR3 length equals 14 residues. The germline V gene has CDR1 SGHRS and CDR2 YFSETQ. The trim removed 4 bases at V and 1 base at J, leaving 4 bases unmatched. CDR3 nucleotide sequence: TGCGCCAGCAGCGCTAGGACAGGGAACACTGAAGCTTTCTTT. Protein: CASSARTGNTEAFF.